This T cell receptor (beta chain) is from a study of cytomegalovirus exposure and HLA in healthy donors. This PCR relied on a set of 60 Vbeta primers and 13 Jbeta primers. TCRdb's table, derived via immunoSEQ multiplex PCR, lists solely in-frame clones and lacks some. The sample includes approximately 74,000 clones, 70% to 85% of them seen just once. CDR3 length: 16 residues. Germline V lookup: CDR1 SGHDT, CDR2 YYEEEE. Trimming shortened V by 0 bases and J by 4 bases, and 16 bases separated the two germline ends. In nominal health when sampled, donors likely had unrecorded immune exposures nonetheless. Findings of the study overall: Confirmation was obtained in vitro that a few CMV-associated chains are specific for CMV antigens. CMV serostatus was the only recorded immune exposure for donors.

To note about this clone: Its matching antigen is unknown.

The receptor's source is a woman aged 35 to 49 in good health and CMV-seronegative. The chain uses TRBV5-6 and TRBJ2-5, with unresolved D. What was sequenced was PBMCs. The DNA for the CDR3 is TGTGCCAGCAGCTTGGGGCCCACCACCCTTCGAGAGACCCAGTACTTC. It codes for CASSLGPTTLRETQYF.